Below, 27 T cell receptor gamma chains from the same sample are listed, as sequenced in a study of Vδ1+ human thymocytes. Findings and caveats of the study: Thymic TRG and TRD repertoires appeared highly polyclonal, with Gaussian CDR3 length distributions.

Their specific antigens are unknown. The template was reverse-transcribed extracted RNA. Pooled V-gene forward primers with one constant-region reverse primer generated the CDR3 amplicons by multiplex PCR. TCRdb re-analyzed the multiplex PCR reads via CATT. The sample has roughly 24,000 gamma-chain clones, around 13% seen once. Material for sequencing was Vdelta1+ gamma-delta thymocytes from the thymus. Subset noted: FACS-sorted CD3+ TCRalphabeta- TCRVdelta1+ TCRVdelta2- thymocytes. The source is a child under two years old who had congenital heart surgery.

This clone was seen more than once but under ten times. V and J are TRGV9 and TRGJ1 or TRGJ2. The junction had 6 bases not matched to a gene; V was cut back by 0 bases and J by 4 bases. The CDR3 consists of 14 residues. From germline, CDR1 is GITISATS and CDR2 ISYDGTV (reference sequence). This CDR3 reads CALWEVLGYYKKLF. The DNA for the CDR3 is TGTGCCTTGTGGGAGGTGCTAGGATATTATAAGAAACTCTTT.

This clone was seen more than once but under ten times. The same CDR3 is also encoded by other DNA sequences in this sample. V usage is TRGV4 and J usage is TRGJ1 or TRGJ2. CDR3 length equals 14 residues. V shed 0 bases, J shed 3 bases, and the junction held 5 bases outside the gene matches. Germline lookup yields CDR1 EGSTGY and CDR2 YDSYTSSV. DNA of the CDR3: TGTGCCACCTGGGATGGGCCCGTTTATTATAAGAAACTCTTT. This translates into CATWDGPVYYKKLF.

This clone was counted only a few times. Other DNA variants within this sample encode the same CDR3. The chain employs TRGV3 and TRGJP2. CDR1 is VTNTFY, CDR2 YDVSTARD, per germline (reference sequence). The CDR3 extends over 13 amino acids. V dropped 3 bases and J dropped 6; count of bases not matched to a gene: 4. CDR3 amino acids: CATWDRGDWIKTF. CDR3 nucleotide sequence: TGTGCCACCTGGGACCGGGGTGATTGGATCAAGACGTTT.

In this sample, this clone turned up a few times. The chain is built from TRGV9 and TRGJ1 or TRGJ2. This CDR3 contains 12 residues. With V trimmed by 3 bases and J by 8 bases, 7 bases remained unmatched. From germline, CDR1 is GITISATS and CDR2 ISYDGTV (reference sequence). In DNA form, the CDR3 reads TGTGCCTTGTGGGAGTTGATGGATAAGAAACTCTTT. Its protein product is CALWELMDKKLF.

The chain has TRGV5 and TRGJ1 or TRGJ2. Looked up from germline, CDR1 is VINAFY and CDR2 is YDVSNSKD. J was trimmed by 3 bases and V by 3 bases; bases with no gene match: 8. The CDR3 length is 14 residues. DNA of the CDR3: TGTGCCACCTGGGACCGATGGGTTTATTATAAGAAACTCTTT. Translated, it gives CATWDRWVYYKKLF.

This clone has more than one count but fewer than ten. The rearrangement uses TRGV3 and TRGJ1 or TRGJ2. The germline CDR1 and CDR2 sequences are VTNTFY and YDVSTARD (reference sequence). The CDR3 loop spans 16 amino acids. The trim removed 0 bases at V and 3 bases at J, leaving 11 bases unmatched. The CDR3 region is CATWDRHNRSYYKKLF. The CDR3 DNA reads TGTGCCACCTGGGACAGGCACAATCGAAGTTATTATAAGAAACTCTTT.

The genes are TRGV9 and TRGJ1 or TRGJ2. CDR1 and CDR2 (germline): GITISATS, ISYDGTV (reference sequence). V lost 6 bases to trimming and J lost 7 bases; unmatched junction nucleotides: 12. This CDR3 is built from 13 residues. The CDR3 here is CALWLPMGYKKLF. The CDR3 coding sequence is TGTGCCTTGTGGCTTCCAATGGGGTATAAGAAACTCTTT.

This clone appeared a few times. V and J are TRGV8 and TRGJP2. V shed 0 bases, J shed 5 bases, and the junction held 3 bases outside the gene matches. CDR3 length: 14 amino acids. Germline CDR1 reads VENAVY; CDR2 reads YDSYNSRV. The CDR3 DNA reads as TGTGCCACCTGGGATAGGCGCAGTGATTGGATCAAGACGTTT. Translation: CATWDRRSDWIKTF.

This chain uses TRGV5 with TRGJ1 or TRGJ2. The CDR3 has 12 residues. The ends lost 1 base at V and 5 bases at J; junction bases unmatched: 2. Germline lookup yields CDR1 VINAFY and CDR2 YDVSNSKD. This chain's CDR3 is CATWDRNYKKLF. CDR3 sequence (DNA): TGTGCCACCTGGGACAGAAATTATAAGAAACTCTTT.

The J segment is TRGJ1 or TRGJ2; no V gene was assigned. The length of the CDR3 is 9 residues. Written as DNA, the CDR3 is TGCGCAACAAACCGGAAGAAACTCTTT. Translation: CATNRKKLF.

The rearrangement joins TRGV9 to TRGJP1. This CDR3 contains 16 residues. Germline values: CDR1 GITISATS, CDR2 ISYDGTV (reference sequence). V gave up 0 bases and J gave up 0 bases; unmatched junction bases: 4. The DNA for the CDR3 is TGTGCCTTGTGGGAGGTGCTTTATACCACTGGTTGGTTCAAGATATTT. Translation: CALWEVLYTTGWFKIF.

This clone was seen more than once but under ten times. The chain employs TRGV4 and TRGJ1 or TRGJ2. Looked up from germline, CDR1 is EGSTGY and CDR2 is YDSYTSSV. This CDR3 is 12 amino acids long. Germline trimming cut 2 bases from V and 6 bases from J; bases unmatched to any gene: 4. The CDR3, as DNA: TGTGCCACCTGGGATGTGGTTTATAAGAAACTCTTT. Its protein product is CATWDVVYKKLF.

In its sample, this clone ranks as medium-sized. The chain is built from TRGV5 and TRGJ1 or TRGJ2. CDR3 length equals 10 residues. The J segment lost 12 bases and the V segment lost 0 bases, leaving 2 bases of the junction unmatched. Germline V lookup: CDR1 VINAFY, CDR2 YDVSNSKD. The chain's CDR3 is CATWDRRKLF. DNA for the CDR3: TGTGCCACCTGGGACAGGCGGAAACTCTTT.

The table lists this clone with a few counts. A much larger clone sits a single nucleotide away, making a read error possible. The chain links TRGV8 to TRGJ1 or TRGJ2. V was pared by 3 bases and J by 7 bases, with 3 bases of the junction left unmatched. Germline V gene lookup returns CDR1 VENAVY and CDR2 YDSYNSRV. This CDR3 has 11 amino acids. This chain's CDR3 is CATWDGYKKLF. The CDR3 region has the DNA TGTGCCACCTGGGATGGCTATAAGAAACTCTTT.

The sample holds a few counts of this clone. Other DNA variants within this sample encode the same CDR3. The chain couples TRGV8 to TRGJ1 or TRGJ2. The CDR3 length is 13 residues. Losses at the gene ends were 0 bases for V and 5 bases for J; bases not matched to a gene: 4. In germline, CDR1 is VENAVY, CDR2 YDSYNSRV. This CDR3 is CATWDRRDYKKLF. CDR3 coding DNA: TGTGCCACCTGGGATAGGAGGGATTATAAGAAACTCTTT.

In its sample, this clone was seen a few times. The chain is built from TRGV9 and TRGJ1 or TRGJ2. Germline values: CDR1 GITISATS, CDR2 ISYDGTV (reference sequence). The CDR3 contains 13 residues. Unmatched junction bases numbered 11, after V lost 9 bases and J lost 3 bases. The CDR3 DNA sequence: TGTGCCTTGCGTGAAAGGGGTTATTATAAGAAACTCTTT. This encodes CALRERGYYKKLF.

The chain recombines TRGV9 with TRGJ1 or TRGJ2. The CDR3 is made up of 11 amino acids. Germline assignment: CDR1 GITISATS and CDR2 ISYDGTV (reference sequence). Unmatched junction bases numbered 10, after V lost 5 bases and J lost 12 bases. CDR3 bases: TGTGCCTTGTGGGTTTGGCCCGGGAAACTCTTT. Its protein product is CALWVWPGKLF.

This clone was found a few times. The genes are TRGV4 and TRGJ1 or TRGJ2. Germline CDR1 is EGSTGY and CDR2 is YDSYTSSV. Trimming took 12 bases from V and 0 from J; bases not matched to a gene: 8. The length of the CDR3 is 12 residues. The CDR3 loop reads CASGWNYYKKLF. The DNA for the CDR3 is TGTGCCTCGGGATGGAATTATTATAAGAAACTCTTT.

This clone came up a few times. The chain links TRGV4 to TRGJ1 or TRGJ2. This CDR3 is built from 14 residues. Germline CDR1 EGSTGY, CDR2 YDSYTSSV. V was clipped by 6 bases and J by 5 bases; unmatched bases: 13. CDR3 in amino acids: CATWNATVHYKKLF. The CDR3, as DNA: TGTGCCACCTGGAATGCAACGGTCCATTATAAGAAACTCTTT.

This clone has a handful of counts. This chain connects TRGV9 to TRGJ1 or TRGJ2. The CDR3 spans 14 residues. Germline V gene sequence: CDR1 GITISATS, CDR2 ISYDGTV (reference sequence). Trimming took 2 bases from V and 3 from J; bases not matched to a gene: 7. The CDR3 DNA sequence: TGTGCCTTGTGGGAGGGGATAACTTATTATAAGAAACTCTTT. Translation gives CALWEGITYYKKLF.

The chain employs TRGV4 and TRGJ1 or TRGJ2. The length of the CDR3 is 15 residues. Germline V gene data show CDR1 as EGSTGY and CDR2 as YDSYTSSV. V shed 6 bases, J shed 3 bases, and the junction held 14 bases outside the gene matches. The DNA for the CDR3 is TGTGCCACCTGGAACGCCGAGGGGCCTTATTATAAGAAACTCTTT. It is translated as CATWNAEGPYYKKLF.

This rearrangement joins TRGV9 to TRGJ1 or TRGJ2. Germline assignment: CDR1 GITISATS and CDR2 ISYDGTV (reference sequence). V shed 2 bases, J shed 7 bases, and the junction held 14 bases outside the gene matches. This CDR3 spans 15 amino acids. CDR3 loop: CALWEDLLLGYKKLF. CDR3 sequence (DNA): TGTGCCTTGTGGGAGGACCTTCTATTGGGGTATAAGAAACTCTTT.

The table lists this clone with a few counts. This rearrangement joins TRGV5 to TRGJP2. Germline trimming cut 0 bases from V and 12 bases from J; bases unmatched to any gene: 13. This CDR3 is built from 15 residues. The germline V gene has CDR1 VINAFY and CDR2 YDVSNSKD. CDR3 sequence (DNA): TGTGCCACCTGGGACAGGATAGGCCCGGGGAGGATCAAGACGTTT. Translated, it gives CATWDRIGPGRIKTF.

This clone came up a few times. This is likely an artifact of a read error, given a far larger clone one base away. V gene TRGV9 combines with J gene TRGJ1 or TRGJ2. Germline CDR1 and CDR2: GITISATS and ISYDGTV (reference sequence). There are 13 residues in the CDR3. The DNA of the CDR3 is TGTGCCTTGTGGGAGGCGAATTATTATAATAAACTCTTT. Its protein is CALWEANYYNKLF.

This chain uses TRGV9 with TRGJ1 or TRGJ2. The CDR3 runs 14 residues. Germline CDR1 GITISATS, CDR2 ISYDGTV (reference sequence). The J segment lost 0 bases and the V segment lost 2 bases, leaving 4 bases of the junction unmatched. The CDR3 sequence is CALWEDQNYYKKLF. The CDR3 coding sequence is TGTGCCTTGTGGGAGGACCAGAATTATTATAAGAAACTCTTT.

About this clone: A junction end diverges from the germline sequence, so it may reflect a read error. The chain recombines TRGV4 with TRGJP1. The CDR3 is 14 amino acids. Germline values: CDR1 EGSTGY, CDR2 YDSYTSSV. CDR3 DNA: TGTGCCACCTGGAATGGGGCCACTGGTTGGTTCAAGATATTT. The encoded protein is CATWNGATGWFKIF.

This clone was seen a few times. The chain couples TRGV3 to TRGJ1 or TRGJ2. Trimming removed 1 base from V and 12 bases from J; junction bases left unmatched: 6. CDR3 length equals 11 residues. Germline values: CDR1 VTNTFY, CDR2 YDVSTARD (reference sequence). The CDR3 DNA sequence: TGTGCCACCTGGGACAGTGTCGGGAAACTCTTT. Protein sequence: CATWDSVGKLF.